This TCR beta chain was captured by sequencing in a study of T cells in Graves' hyperthyroidism and ophthalmopathy. V gave up 8 bases and J gave up 10 bases, with 21 bases separating them. This CDR3 comprises 14 residues. Germline V gene data show CDR1 as MDHEN and CDR2 as SYDVKM. The table lists this clonotype with a few counts. TCR beta CDR3 sequences were amplified from RNA transcripts. HTBI primers were employed in a first-round RT-PCR of the TCR CDR3. MiXCR was run by TCRdb on the multiplex PCR reads, yielding one entry per CDR3 protein. The sample has 450,000 to 500,000 distinct CDR3 sequences, about 20% seen once.

The sequence was collected from a woman aged 70-85 years with Graves' ophthalmopathy. Specimen: blood. The rearrangement links TRBV28 to TRBJ1-3, with D possibly TRBD1 on 5 matching bases. The CDR3 loop reads CASASGSLETTIYF. DNA of the CDR3: TGTGCCAGCGCTTCAGGGTCTCTGGAAACTACCATATATTTT.